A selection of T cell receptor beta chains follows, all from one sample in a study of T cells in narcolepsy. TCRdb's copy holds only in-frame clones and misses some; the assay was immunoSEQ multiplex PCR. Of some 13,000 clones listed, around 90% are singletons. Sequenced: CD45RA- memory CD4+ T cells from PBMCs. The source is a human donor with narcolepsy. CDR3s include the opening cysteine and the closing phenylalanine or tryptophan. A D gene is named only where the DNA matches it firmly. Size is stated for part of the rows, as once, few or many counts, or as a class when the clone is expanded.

CDR3 DNA: TGCGCCAGCAGTCAAGGACTAGCGAATTACGAGCAGTACTTC
CDR3 protein: CASSQGLANYEQYF
clone size: once
J gene: TRBJ2-7
V gene: TRBV23-1
D gene: TRBD2
CDR3 length: 14

CDR3 DNA: TGTGCCAGCAGCCAGGCGGGACCGACCTACGAGCAGTACTTC
CDR3 protein: CASSQAGPTYEQYF
clone size: NA
J gene: TRBJ2-7
V gene: TRBV4-2
D gene: NA
CDR3 length: 14

CDR3 DNA: TGTGCCAGCTCACCGAACCCAGGGTCTGACTACGAGCAGTACTTC
CDR3 protein: CASSPNPGSDYEQYF
clone size: once
J gene: TRBJ2-7
V gene: TRBV18
D gene: NA
CDR3 length: 15

CDR3 DNA: TGTGCCTGGAGTGTACCCGGGGGTGGGCAGCCCCAGCATTTT
CDR3 protein: CAWSVPGGGQPQHF
clone size: NA
J gene: TRBJ1-5
V gene: TRBV30
D gene: NA
CDR3 length: 14

CDR3 DNA: TGTGCCAGCAGGCGAGAGACAGGGGGCTTGGCTGAAGCTTTCTTT
CDR3 protein: CASRRETGGLAEAFF
clone size: NA
J gene: TRBJ1-1
V gene: TRBV2
D gene: TRBD1
CDR3 length: 15

CDR3 DNA: TGTGCCAGCAGCTCGCCCCCGGGGGAGCAGTACTTC
CDR3 protein: CASSSPPGEQYF
clone size: NA
J gene: TRBJ2-7
V gene: TRBV5-6
D gene: NA
CDR3 length: 12

CDR3 DNA: TGTGCCTGGAGTGTAAACGCGTTGGGACTGCGGGATTTCTACGAGCAGTACTTC
CDR3 protein: CAWSVNALGLRDFYEQYF
clone size: NA
J gene: TRBJ2-7
V gene: TRBV30
D gene: NA
CDR3 length: 18

CDR3 DNA: TGTGCCAGCAGTTTTGGAGGGGCTTCCTACAATGAGCAGTTCTTC
CDR3 protein: CASSFGGASYNEQFF
clone size: NA
J gene: TRBJ2-1
V gene: TRBV27
D gene: NA
CDR3 length: 15

CDR3 DNA: TGTGCCAGCAGTGACTCGAGAGCTAGGAGCACAGATACGCAGTATTTT
CDR3 protein: CASSDSRARSTDTQYF
clone size: NA
J gene: TRBJ2-3
V gene: TRBV6-4
D gene: NA
CDR3 length: 16

CDR3 DNA: TGTGCCACCAGCAGGGACATAGGGGAGCAGTTCTTC
CDR3 protein: CATSRDIGEQFF
clone size: NA
J gene: TRBJ2-1
V gene: TRBV15
D gene: NA
CDR3 length: 12

CDR3 DNA: TGTGCCAGCAGCTTAGTAGCGGGAGGGGTTGGCAATGAGCAGTTCTTC
CDR3 protein: CASSLVAGGVGNEQFF
clone size: NA
J gene: TRBJ2-1
V gene: TRBV7-8
D gene: TRBD2
CDR3 length: 16

CDR3 DNA: TGTGCCAGCAGCCTACGCACAGATACGCAGTATTTT
CDR3 protein: CASSLRTDTQYF
clone size: NA
J gene: TRBJ2-3
V gene: TRBV11-3
D gene: NA
CDR3 length: 12

CDR3 DNA: TGTGCCACCCCCTGGGGGGGAGCGGGCTACAATGAGCAGTTCTTC
CDR3 protein: CATPWGGAGYNEQFF
clone size: NA
J gene: TRBJ2-1
V gene: TRBV27
D gene: TRBD2
CDR3 length: 15

CDR3 DNA: TGTGCCTTCCTCCAGGGGTGGTCAGGGTCCTACGAGCAGTACTTC
CDR3 protein: CAFLQGWSGSYEQYF
clone size: NA
J gene: TRBJ2-7
V gene: TRBV30
D gene: NA
CDR3 length: 15

CDR3 DNA: TGTGCCAGCAGTTTAGTGGGAGGAGAGACCCAGTACTTC
CDR3 protein: CASSLVGGETQYF
clone size: NA
J gene: TRBJ2-5
V gene: TRBV6-6
D gene: NA
CDR3 length: 13

CDR3 DNA: TGTGCCAGCAGTCCCGGGACTTCCCAAGAGACCCAGTACTTC
CDR3 protein: CASSPGTSQETQYF
clone size: once
J gene: TRBJ2-5
V gene: TRBV6-6
D gene: NA
CDR3 length: 14